This T cell receptor beta chain was obtained from a study of blood T cell repertoires in COVID-19. Study summary: COVID-19 samples, acute and convalescent, were from the United States, Italy and Spain. In each case, the material was cDNA or gDNA derived from T cells, B-cell-depleted T cells, or PBMCs.

This clone was seen a few times. The V end lost 4 bases, the J end lost 7 bases, and 15 bases lay between the germline ends. This CDR3 contains 14 residues. CDR1 is SGDLS, CDR2 YYNGEE, per germline. In the study's own analysis: Reference gene primers were amplified, and this amplification served to estimate nucleated cell counts. Data came from immunoSEQ multiplex PCR; TCRdb stores just in-frame clones and leaves some out. V and J calls and clone size follow that table, whereas D and trimming were derived from the DNA. The sample has approximately 50,000 clones; roughly 87% are singletons. This receptor was taken from a woman older than 75 with acute or convalescent COVID-19. The V and J genes are TRBV9 and TRBJ2-1; unclear D gene. The sample was peripheral blood. Here the CDR3 reads CASSFGSHGNEQFF. The CDR3 nucleotides are TGTGCCAGCAGCTTCGGGTCCCACGGGAATGAGCAGTTCTTC.